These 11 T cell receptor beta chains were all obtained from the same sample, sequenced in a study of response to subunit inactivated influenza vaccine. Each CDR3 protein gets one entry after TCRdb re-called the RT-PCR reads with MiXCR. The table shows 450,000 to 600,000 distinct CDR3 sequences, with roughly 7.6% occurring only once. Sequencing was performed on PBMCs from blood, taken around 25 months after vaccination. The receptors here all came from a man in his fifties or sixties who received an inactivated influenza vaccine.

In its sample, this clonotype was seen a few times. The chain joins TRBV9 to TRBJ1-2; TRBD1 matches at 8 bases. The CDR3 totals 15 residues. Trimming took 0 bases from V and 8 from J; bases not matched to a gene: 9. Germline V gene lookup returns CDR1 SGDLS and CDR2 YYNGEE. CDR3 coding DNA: TGTGCCAGCAGCGTAGCGGACAGGGTTGCTTTCGGCTACACCTTC. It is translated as CASSVADRVAFGYTF.

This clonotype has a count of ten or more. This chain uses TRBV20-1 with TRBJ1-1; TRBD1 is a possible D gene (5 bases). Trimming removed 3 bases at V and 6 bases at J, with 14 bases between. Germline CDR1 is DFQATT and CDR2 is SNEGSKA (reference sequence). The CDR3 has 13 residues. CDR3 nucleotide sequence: TGCAGTGCTAGTTGGGGGATGGTACCTGAAGCTTTCTTT. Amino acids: CSASWGMVPEAFF.

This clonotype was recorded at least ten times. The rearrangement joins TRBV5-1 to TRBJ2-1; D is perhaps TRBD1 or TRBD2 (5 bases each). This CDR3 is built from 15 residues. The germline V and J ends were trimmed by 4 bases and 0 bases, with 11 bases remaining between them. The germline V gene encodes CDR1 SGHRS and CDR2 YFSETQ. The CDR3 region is CASSEGRSSYNEQFF. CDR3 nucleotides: TGCGCCAGCAGCGAGGGACGGAGCTCCTACAATGAGCAGTTCTTC. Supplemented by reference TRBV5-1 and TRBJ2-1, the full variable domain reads KAGVTQTPRYLIKTRGQQVTLSCSPISGHRSVSWYQQTPGQGLQFLFEYFSETQRNKGNFPGRFSGRQFSNSRSEMNVSTLELGDSALYLCASSEGRSSYNEQFFGPGTRLTVL.

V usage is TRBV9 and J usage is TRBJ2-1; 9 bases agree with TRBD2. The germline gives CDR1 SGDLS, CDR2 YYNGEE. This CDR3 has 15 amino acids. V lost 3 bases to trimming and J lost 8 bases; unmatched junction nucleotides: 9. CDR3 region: CASSAGLAVLDEQFF. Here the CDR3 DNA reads TGTGCCAGCAGCGCGGGACTAGCTGTCTTGGATGAGCAGTTCTTC.

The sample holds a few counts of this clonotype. CDR3 coding DNA: TGTGCCAGCTCAACGGACAGCGTCGGGGAGCTGTTTTTT. This codes for CASSTDSVGELFF. The genes are TRBV18 and TRBJ2-2; the D gene is possibly TRBD1 (6 bases). This CDR3 is built from 13 residues. Germline V gives CDR1 KGHSH, CDR2 LQKENI. Trimming shortened V by 5 bases and J by 7 bases, and 11 bases separated the two germline ends.

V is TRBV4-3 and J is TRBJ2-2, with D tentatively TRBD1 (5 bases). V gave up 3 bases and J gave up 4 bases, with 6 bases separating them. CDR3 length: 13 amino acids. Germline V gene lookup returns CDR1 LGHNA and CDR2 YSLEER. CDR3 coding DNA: TGCGCCAGCAGCCATACAGGCACCGGGGAGCTGTTTTTT. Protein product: CASSHTGTGELFF.

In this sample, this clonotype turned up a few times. CDR3: CASSYGQGAINEKLFF. For the CDR3, the DNA is TGCGCCAGCAGCTACGGACAGGGGGCCATTAATGAAAAACTGTTTTTT. The chain carries TRBV5-1 and TRBJ1-4; 11 bases map to TRBD1. Trimming took 3 bases from V and 4 from J; bases not matched to a gene: 5. Germline CDR1 reads SGHRS; CDR2 reads YFSETQ. The CDR3 consists of 16 residues.

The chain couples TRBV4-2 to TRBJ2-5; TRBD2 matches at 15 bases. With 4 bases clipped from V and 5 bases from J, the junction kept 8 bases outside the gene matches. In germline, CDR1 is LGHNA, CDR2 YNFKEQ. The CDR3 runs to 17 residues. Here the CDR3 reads CASSRGLAGGPRETQYF. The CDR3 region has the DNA TGTGCCAGCAGCCGCGGACTAGCGGGGGGGCCGAGGGAGACCCAGTACTTC.

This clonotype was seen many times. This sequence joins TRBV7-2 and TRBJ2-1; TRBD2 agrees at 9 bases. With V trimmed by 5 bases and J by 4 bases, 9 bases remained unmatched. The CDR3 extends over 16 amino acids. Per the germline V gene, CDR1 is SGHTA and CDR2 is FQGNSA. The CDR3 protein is CASSPRGGGIYNEQFF. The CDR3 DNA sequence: TGTGCCAGCAGCCCGCGGGGGGGTGGGATATACAATGAGCAGTTCTTC.

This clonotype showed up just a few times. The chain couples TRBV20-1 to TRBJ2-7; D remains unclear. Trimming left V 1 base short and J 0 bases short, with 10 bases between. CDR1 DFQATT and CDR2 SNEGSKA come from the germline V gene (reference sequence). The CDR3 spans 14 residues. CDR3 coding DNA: TGCAGTGCTAGAGTTTCGCTCTCCTCCTACGAGCAGTACTTC. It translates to CSARVSLSSYEQYF.

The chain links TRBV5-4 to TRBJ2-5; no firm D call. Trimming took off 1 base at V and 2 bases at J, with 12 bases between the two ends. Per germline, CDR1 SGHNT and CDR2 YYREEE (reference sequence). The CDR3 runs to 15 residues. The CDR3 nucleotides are TGTGCCAGCAGCTTGAAGTCCCGGATACAAGAGACCCAGTACTTC. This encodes CASSLKSRIQETQYF.